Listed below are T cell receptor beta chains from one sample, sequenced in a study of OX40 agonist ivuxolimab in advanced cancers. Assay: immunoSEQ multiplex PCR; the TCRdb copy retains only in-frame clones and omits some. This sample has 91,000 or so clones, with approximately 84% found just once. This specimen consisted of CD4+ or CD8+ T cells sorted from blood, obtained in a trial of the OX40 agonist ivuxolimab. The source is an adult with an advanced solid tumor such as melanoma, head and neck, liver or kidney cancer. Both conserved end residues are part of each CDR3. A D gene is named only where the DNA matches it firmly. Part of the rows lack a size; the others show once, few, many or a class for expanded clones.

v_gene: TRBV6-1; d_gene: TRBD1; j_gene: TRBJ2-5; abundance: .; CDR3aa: CASRSGTGTETQYF; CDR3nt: TGTGCCAGCCGATCCGGGACAGGGACGGAGACCCAGTACTTC
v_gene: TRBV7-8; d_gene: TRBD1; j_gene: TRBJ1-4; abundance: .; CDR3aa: CASSDLGTGTEKLFF; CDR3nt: TGTGCCAGCAGCGACCTCGGGACAGGGACTGAAAAACTGTTTTTT
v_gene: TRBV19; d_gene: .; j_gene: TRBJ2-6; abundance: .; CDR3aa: CASSIPGANVLTF; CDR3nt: TGTGCCAGTAGTATCCCTGGGGCCAACGTCCTGACTTTC
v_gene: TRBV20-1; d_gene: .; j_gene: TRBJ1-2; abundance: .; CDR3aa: CSTGLSRGYTF; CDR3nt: TGCAGTACTGGACTCTCTCGGGGCTACACCTTC
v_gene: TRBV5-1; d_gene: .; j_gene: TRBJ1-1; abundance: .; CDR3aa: CASSMTGMNTEAFF; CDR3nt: TGCGCCAGCAGCATGACAGGCATGAACACTGAAGCTTTCTTT
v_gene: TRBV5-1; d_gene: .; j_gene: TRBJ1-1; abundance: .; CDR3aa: CASSFGQFNTEAFF; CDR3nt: TGCGCCAGCAGCTTCGGACAGTTTAACACTGAAGCTTTCTTT
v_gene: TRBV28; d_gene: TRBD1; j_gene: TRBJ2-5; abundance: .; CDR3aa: CASKEGTGPETQYF; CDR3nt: TGTGCCAGCAAAGAGGGGACAGGGCCAGAGACCCAGTACTTC
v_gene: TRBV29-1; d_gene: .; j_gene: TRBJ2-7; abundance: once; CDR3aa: CSGTRDGTYEQYF; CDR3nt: TGCAGCGGTACCCGGGACGGCACCTACGAGCAGTACTTC
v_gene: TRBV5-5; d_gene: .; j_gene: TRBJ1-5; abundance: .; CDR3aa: CASSRDTNQPQHF; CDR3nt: TGTGCCAGCAGCCGGGACACCAATCAGCCCCAGCATTTT
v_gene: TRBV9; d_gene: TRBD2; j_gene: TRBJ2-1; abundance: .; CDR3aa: CASSEGTSGRTTDEQFF; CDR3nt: TGTGCCAGCAGCGAAGGGACTAGCGGGAGAACTACAGACGAGCAGTTCTTC
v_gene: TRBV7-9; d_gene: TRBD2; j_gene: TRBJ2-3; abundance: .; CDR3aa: CASSLSTGGTDTQYF; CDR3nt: TGTGCCAGCAGCTTGTCTACGGGAGGGACAGATACGCAGTATTTT
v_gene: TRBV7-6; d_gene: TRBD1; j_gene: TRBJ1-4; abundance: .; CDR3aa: CASSLEQGATREKLFF; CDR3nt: TGTGCCAGCAGCTTAGAACAGGGGGCGACTAGGGAAAAACTGTTTTTT
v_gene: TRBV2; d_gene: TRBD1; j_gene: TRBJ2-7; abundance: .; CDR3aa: CASSPDRERREQYF; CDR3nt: TGTGCCAGCAGTCCGGACAGGGAAAGGCGCGAGCAGTACTTC
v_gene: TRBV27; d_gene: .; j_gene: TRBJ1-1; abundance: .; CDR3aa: CASSLSPDRNTEAFF; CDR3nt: TGTGCCAGCAGTTTATCCCCGGACAGAAACACTGAAGCTTTCTTT
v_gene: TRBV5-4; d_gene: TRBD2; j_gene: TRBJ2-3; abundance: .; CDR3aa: CASSSSGSNVNTQYF; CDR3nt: TGTGCCAGCAGTTCCAGCGGGAGTAACGTGAATACGCAGTATTTT
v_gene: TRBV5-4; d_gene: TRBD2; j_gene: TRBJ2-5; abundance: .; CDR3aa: CASSPSTGGETQYF; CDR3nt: TGTGCCAGCAGCCCCTCCACGGGGGGAGAGACCCAGTACTTC
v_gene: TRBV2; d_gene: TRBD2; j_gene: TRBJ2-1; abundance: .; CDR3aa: CASRDTLAGEGEQFF; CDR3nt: TGTGCCAGCAGGGACACCTTAGCGGGAGAAGGTGAGCAGTTCTTC
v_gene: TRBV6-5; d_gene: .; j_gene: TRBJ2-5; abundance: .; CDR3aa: CASSEPGLRETQYF; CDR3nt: TGTGCCAGCAGTGAACCGGGGTTGAGGGAGACCCAGTACTTC
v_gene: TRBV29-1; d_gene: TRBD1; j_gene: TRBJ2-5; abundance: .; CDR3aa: CSVVQTGEETQYF; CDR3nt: TGCAGCGTTGTTCAAACAGGGGAAGAGACCCAGTACTTC
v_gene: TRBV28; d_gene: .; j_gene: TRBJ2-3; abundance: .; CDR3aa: CASSTGYTDTQYF; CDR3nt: TGTGCCAGCAGTACGGGATACACAGATACGCAGTATTTT